The text below deals with one T cell receptor (beta chain). The antigen is not known. Measured with immunoSEQ multiplex PCR; TCRdb has only the in-frame clones, and not every one. The sample consists of roughly 120,000 clones, under 90% of them appearing once. The sample is drawn from a study of T cell responses to AZD1222 COVID-19 vaccine. Study-wide results and limits: Clonal diversity was possibly underestimated; the donors were predominantly white British and more often female. Only six AZD1222 recipients tested seropositive at baseline. Vaccine-related CD4 TCRs covered spike, predominating at 160-218 and 743-854. Spike-specific TCRs gained breadth and depth after people received two AZD1222 doses.

CDR1 SQVTM and CDR2 ANQGSEA come from the germline V gene. J was trimmed by 8 bases and V by 4 bases; bases with no gene match: 5. The CDR3 contains 14 residues. This TCR derives from an adult in good health. Source: peripheral blood, taken on day 0 of AZD1222 vaccination. This chain connects TRBV29-1 to TRBJ1-6, with 10 bases that match TRBD1. CDR3 amino acids: CSVGTGGRDSPLHF. The CDR3 coding sequence is TGCAGCGTTGGGACAGGGGGTAGGGATTCACCCCTCCACTTT.